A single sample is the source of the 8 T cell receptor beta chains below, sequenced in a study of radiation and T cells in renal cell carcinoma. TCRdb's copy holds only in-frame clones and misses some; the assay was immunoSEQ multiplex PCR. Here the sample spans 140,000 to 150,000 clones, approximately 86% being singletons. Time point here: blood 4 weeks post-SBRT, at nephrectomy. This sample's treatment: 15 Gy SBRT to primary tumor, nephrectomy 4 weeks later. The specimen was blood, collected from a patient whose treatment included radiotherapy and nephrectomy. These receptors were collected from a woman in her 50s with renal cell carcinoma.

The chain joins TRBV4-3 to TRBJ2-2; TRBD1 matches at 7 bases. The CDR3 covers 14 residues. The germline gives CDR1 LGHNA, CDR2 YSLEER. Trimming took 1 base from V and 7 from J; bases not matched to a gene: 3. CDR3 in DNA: TGCGCCAGCAGCCAAGGCAGGGGGTACGGGGAGCTGTTTTTT. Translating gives CASSQGRGYGELFF.

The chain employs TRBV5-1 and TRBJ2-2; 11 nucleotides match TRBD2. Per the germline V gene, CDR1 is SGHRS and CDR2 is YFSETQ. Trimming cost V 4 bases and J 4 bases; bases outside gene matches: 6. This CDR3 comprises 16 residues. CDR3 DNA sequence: TGCGCCAGCAGCACTACTAGCGGGGGCTTCACCGGGGAGCTGTTTTTT. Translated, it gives CASSTTSGGFTGELFF.

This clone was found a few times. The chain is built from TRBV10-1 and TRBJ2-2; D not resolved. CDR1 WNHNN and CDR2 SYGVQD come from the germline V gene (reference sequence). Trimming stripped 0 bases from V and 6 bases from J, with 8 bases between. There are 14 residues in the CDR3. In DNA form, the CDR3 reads TGCGCCAGCAGTGAGTCAAGGGTGGCCGGGGAGCTGTTTTTT. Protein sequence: CASSESRVAGELFF.

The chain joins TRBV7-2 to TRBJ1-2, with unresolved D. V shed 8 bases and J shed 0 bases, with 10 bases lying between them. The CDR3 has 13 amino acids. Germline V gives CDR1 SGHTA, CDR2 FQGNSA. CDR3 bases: TGTGCCAGCCGGGGAGAGACTAACTATGGCTACACCTTC. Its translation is CASRGETNYGYTF.

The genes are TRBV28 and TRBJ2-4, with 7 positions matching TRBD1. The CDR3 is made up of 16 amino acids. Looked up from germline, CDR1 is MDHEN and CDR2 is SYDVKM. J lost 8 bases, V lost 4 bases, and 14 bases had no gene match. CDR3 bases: TGTGCCAGCAGTTGGCAAGGAGGACAGCAGGGGGACATTCAGTACTTC. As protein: CASSWQGGQQGDIQYF. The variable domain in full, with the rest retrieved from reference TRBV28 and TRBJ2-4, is DVKVTQSSRYLVKRTGEKVFLECVQDMDHENMFWYRQDPGLGLRLIYFSYDVKMKEKGDIPEGYSVSREKKERFSLILESASTNQTSMYLCASSWQGGQQGDIQYFGAGTRLSVL.

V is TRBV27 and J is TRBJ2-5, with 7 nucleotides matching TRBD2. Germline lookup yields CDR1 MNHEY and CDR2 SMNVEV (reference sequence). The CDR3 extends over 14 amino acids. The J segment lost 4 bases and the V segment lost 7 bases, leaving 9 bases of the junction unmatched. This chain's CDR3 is CASKRGRRGETQYF. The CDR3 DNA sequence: TGTGCCAGCAAACGCGGGAGAAGGGGAGAGACCCAGTACTTC.

CDR3 protein: CASSLEGLYGYTF. The CDR3 coding sequence is TGTGCCAGCAGTTTAGAAGGGCTCTATGGCTACACCTTC. This rearrangement joins TRBV27 to TRBJ1-2; D uncertain. The germline CDR1 and CDR2 sequences are MNHEY and SMNVEV (reference sequence). The germline V and J ends were trimmed by 2 bases and 4 bases, with 8 bases remaining between them. CDR3 size: 13 residues.

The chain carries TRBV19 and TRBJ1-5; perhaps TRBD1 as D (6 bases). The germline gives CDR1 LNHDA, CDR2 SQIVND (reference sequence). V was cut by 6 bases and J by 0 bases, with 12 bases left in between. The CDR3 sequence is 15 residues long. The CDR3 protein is CASSSTGDSNQPQHF. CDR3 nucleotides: TGTGCCAGTAGCTCGACAGGAGATAGCAATCAGCCCCAGCATTTT.